This T cell receptor beta chain was captured in a study of blood T cells in healthy people across ages. Primers used in a second PCR of about 7 to 12 cycles were a sample-barcoded 5' primer and a J-beta primer mix. TCRdb fed the 5' RACE reads into MiXCR, producing one record per CDR3 protein. The data contain 1 million to 1.2 million distinct CDR3 sequences, approximately 38% of them seen just once; the ten biggest clones take up under 15%. The clonotype comes from a young man in good health. Sequenced material: blood.

In DNA, the CDR3 is TGTGCCAGCAGCCGAGGACGGGACGACACAGGGGGCGATACGCAGTATTTT. It yields the protein CASSRGRDDTGGDTQYF. V and J are TRBV4-2 and TRBJ2-3, with 9 bases fitting TRBD1. CDR3 size: 17 residues. Germline V gene sequence: CDR1 LGHNA, CDR2 YNFKEQ. V shed 4 bases, J shed 6 bases, and the junction held 14 bases outside the gene matches.